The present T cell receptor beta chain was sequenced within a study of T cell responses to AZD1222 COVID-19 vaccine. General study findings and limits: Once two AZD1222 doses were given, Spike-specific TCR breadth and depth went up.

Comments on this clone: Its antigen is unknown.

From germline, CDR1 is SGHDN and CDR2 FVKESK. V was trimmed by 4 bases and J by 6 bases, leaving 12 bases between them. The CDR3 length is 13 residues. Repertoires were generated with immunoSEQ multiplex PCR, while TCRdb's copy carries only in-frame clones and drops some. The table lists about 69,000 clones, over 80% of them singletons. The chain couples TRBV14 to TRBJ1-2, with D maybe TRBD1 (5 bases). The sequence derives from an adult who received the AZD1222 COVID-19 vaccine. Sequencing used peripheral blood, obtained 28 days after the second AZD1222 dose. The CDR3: CASSPQGPNGYTF. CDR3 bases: TGTGCCAGCAGCCCCCAGGGTCCGAATGGCTACACCTTC.